The 9 T cell receptor beta chains given below trace back to one sample, sequenced in a study of early T cells in non-severe SARS-CoV-2 infection (dated by TCRdb to the early 2020s). Receptor libraries were prepared by 5' RACE. Sequencing took place on a NextSeq 500. Clones were called with MiXCR by TCRdb after fastp trimmed the public reads at Q25, and only in-frame beta chains were retained. Every entry covers one CDR3 protein and lists the most common genes and DNA from its rows. The sample table shows about 48,000 distinct CDR3 sequences, and 6.2% are seen once. The ten largest account for around 7% of the sample. Specimen: whole blood, collected at baseline. These receptors originate from an adult who was a healthcare worker with PCR-confirmed SARS-CoV-2 infection or an uninfected control (not recorded which).

This clonotype has just a few counts. This chain links TRBV27 with TRBJ2-1, with 7 bases lining up with TRBD2. The CDR3 runs 19 residues. The germline CDR1 and CDR2 sequences are MNHEY and SMNVEV (reference sequence). Trimming removed 1 base from V and 7 bases from J; junction bases left unmatched: 19. The CDR3 region has the DNA TGTGCCAGCAGTTTATACAGCCGCAAAAGCGGGGATTCGGGAAATGAGCAGTTCTTC. Translating it yields CASSLYSRKSGDSGNEQFF.

V is TRBV7-2 and J is TRBJ2-5, with D perhaps given as TRBD1 or TRBD2 (5 bases each). This CDR3 is built from 15 residues. Trimming shortened V by 1 base and J by 1 base, and 10 bases separated the two germline ends. Germline V gene lookup returns CDR1 SGHTA and CDR2 FQGNSA. This CDR3 reads CASSLGGPIQETQYF. CDR3 DNA sequence: TGTGCCAGCAGCTTAGGGGGACCAATCCAAGAGACCCAGTACTTC.

The sample holds many counts of this clonotype. One junction end disagrees with the germline gene, perhaps due to a read error. This sequence joins TRBV7-7 and TRBJ2-5, with TRBD1 identical over 9 bases. The CDR3 is 15 residues long. The V gene's germline CDR1 is SSHAT and CDR2 FNYEAQ (reference sequence). CDR3 sequence (DNA): TGTGCTAGCACCATCGGGACAGGGCGGTTAGAGACCCAGTACTTC. Its translation is CASTIGTGRLETQYF.

This chain links TRBV15 with TRBJ2-7; 10 bases agree with TRBD1. V gave up 3 bases and J gave up 2 bases; unmatched junction bases: 7. Germline V gene sequence: CDR1 LNHNV, CDR2 YYDKDF (reference sequence). The CDR3 sequence is 16 residues long. The CDR3 sequence is CATSRSGTGDPYEQYF. In DNA, the CDR3 is TGTGCCACCAGCAGGTCCGGGACAGGGGATCCCTACGAGCAGTACTTC.

This clonotype was found many times. The genes are TRBV6-1 and TRBJ1-5; D perhaps matches TRBD1 (5 bases). CDR3 size: 15 residues. Germline CDR1 and CDR2: MNHNS and SASEGT. With 5 bases removed from V and 3 bases from J, the gap between germline ends came to 14 bases. The CDR3 DNA reads as TGTGCCAGCAGTCAAGGGCGGACACTCAATCAGCCCCAGCATTTT. Its protein is CASSQGRTLNQPQHF.

This clonotype was counted only a few times. The chain carries TRBV11-2 and TRBJ2-7, with 11 bases fitting TRBD2. Trimming at V came to 2 bases and at J to 0 bases, leaving 6 bases not matched to a gene. CDR1 and CDR2 from the germline V gene are SGHAT and FQNNGV. The CDR3 contains 17 residues. DNA for the CDR3: TGTGCCAGCAGCTTAACCCCGGGACTAGCGGTCTCCTACGAGCAGTACTTC. Translated, it gives CASSLTPGLAVSYEQYF.

The chain couples TRBV4-1 to TRBJ2-1; D possibly corresponds to TRBD2 (7 bases). Between the trimmed V and J ends, which lost 3 bases and 8 bases, there was a span of 23 bases. In germline, CDR1 is MGHRA, CDR2 YSYEKL. The CDR3 extends over 17 amino acids. CDR3 DNA sequence: TGCGCCAGCAGCCAGATGGGGGGGGGCGTTATTAGCGATGAGCAGTTCTTC. Protein: CASSQMGGGVISDEQFF.

The chain employs TRBV11-2 and TRBJ2-7; 7 positions match TRBD1. Germline V gene sequence: CDR1 SGHAT, CDR2 FQNNGV. This CDR3 has 16 amino acids. V shed 5 bases, J shed 5 bases, and the junction held 15 bases outside the gene matches. The CDR3 region has the DNA TGTGCCAGCAGCAACCCCACAGGGGCCCTGGTCCACGAGCAGTACTTC. Translation gives CASSNPTGALVHEQYF. The variable domain in full, with the rest retrieved from reference TRBV11-2 and TRBJ2-7, is EAGVAQSPRYKIIEKRQSVAFWCNPISGHATLYWYQQILGQGPKLLIQFQNNGVVDDSQLPKDRFSAERLKGVDSTLKIQPAKLEDSAVYLCASSNPTGALVHEQYFGPGTRLTVT.

The genes are TRBV12-3 or TRBV12-4 and TRBJ2-1; 7 bases fit TRBD2. The trim removed 11 bases at V and 4 bases at J, leaving 11 bases unmatched. The CDR3 sequence is 14 residues long. CDR3 DNA sequence: TGTGCCTCCCTCCACCGGGGGGAGTACAATGAGCAGTTCTTC. Its protein product is CASLHRGEYNEQFF.